This T cell receptor (beta chain) was recorded in a study of patients and donors after allogeneic stem cell transplantation. This CDR3 has 15 amino acids. Per the germline V gene, CDR1 is SGHAT and CDR2 is FQNNGV. Losses at the gene ends were 4 bases for V and 5 bases for J; bases not matched to a gene: 9. A single record per CDR3 protein comes from TCRdb applying MiXCR to the RT-PCR reads. The data contain approximately 88,000 distinct CDR3 sequences, approximately 5% of them singletons. The V and J genes are TRBV11-2 and TRBJ1-2; 8 bases line up with TRBD1. Material for sequencing was blood, either unsorted or a sorted T cell fraction (not recorded which). The sequence was collected from a human donor who was either an allogeneic HSCT recipient or a stem cell or donor lymphocyte infusion donor (not recorded which). It is not recorded whose cells these are; they may come from a transplant donor. CDR3 region: CASSSYETGAYGYTF. Written as DNA, the CDR3 is TGTGCCAGCAGCTCTTACGAGACAGGGGCATATGGCTACACCTTC.